This T cell receptor (beta chain) was obtained from a study of regulatory dendritic cells for organ transplantation. On this clone itself: The antigen remains unidentified.

The data were produced by immunoSEQ multiplex PCR, yet TCRdb's version contains in-frame clones alone and is incomplete. The sample holds roughly 5,200 clones, around 62% seen once. The V end lost 0 bases, the J end lost 8 bases, and 13 bases lay between the germline ends. The CDR3 spans 14 residues. Germline V gene sequence: CDR1 MGHRA, CDR2 YSYEKL. Study-wide results and limits: Resting memory CD8+ T cells held the most alloreactive clonotypes. Mature dendritic cells appeared to drive more memory CD8+ clonal expansion than regulatory ones.

Naive CD45RA+ and memory CD45RO+ CD4+ or CD8+ T cells were FACS-sorted. The V call is TRBV4-1, the J call TRBJ1-2; D might be TRBD1 (5 bases). The receptor was isolated from a human donor in good health. The sample consisted of memory CD8+ T cells from blood. Subset defined: CD45RO+ memory T cells. The CDR3 sequence is CASSQEAQAGGYTF. In DNA, the CDR3 is TGCGCCAGCAGCCAAGAGGCACAGGCCGGAGGCTACACCTTC.